The clone carrying this TCR beta chain came up once. Antigen unknown. This sample stems from a study of T cell responses to AZD1222 COVID-19 vaccine. The germline V gene encodes CDR1 SGHAT and CDR2 FQNNGV. Trimming pared 0 bases from V and 1 base from J, leaving 7 bases between. The CDR3 has 15 residues. Some clones are missing from TCRdb's copy, which holds only in-frame ones; the method was immunoSEQ multiplex PCR. The repertoire holds 58,000 or so clones, with about 83% as singletons. Study findings and constraints: When two AZD1222 doses had been given, Spike-specific TCR breadth and depth rose.

The receptor was isolated from an adult in good health. The sample here was peripheral blood, taken on day 0 of AZD1222 vaccination. The chain uses TRBV11-2 and TRBJ2-1, with D perhaps TRBD2 (5 bases). The CDR3 region is CASSLDGDSYNEQFF. CDR3 DNA sequence: TGTGCCAGCAGCTTAGACGGGGATTCCTACAATGAGCAGTTCTTC.